This T cell receptor beta chain was obtained from a study of blood T cell repertoires in COVID-19. Across the whole study: From T cells, B-cell-depleted T cells, or PBMCs came the material, which was cDNA or gDNA.

Original processing methods: Cell counts per sample came from amplifying reference gene primers. Libraries were prepared by immunoSEQ multiplex PCR; TCRdb keeps only in-frame clonotypes and omits some of them. V, J and clone size are those of that table, while D and trimming were read from the DNA. This sample has 250,000 to 350,000 clones; roughly 89% occur once, and the top ten carry around 3%. Trimming removed 3 bases from V and 3 bases from J, with 11 bases in between. The CDR3 is 14 residues long. Germline-derived CDR1 and CDR2 are MDHEN and SYDVKM. The specimen sequenced was peripheral blood. The chain employs TRBV28 and TRBJ1-1, with D possibly being TRBD1 (5 bases). This TCR was sampled from a woman aged 25 to 39 with active or convalescent COVID-19. The CDR3 is CASSFNWGDTEAFF. CDR3 in DNA: TGTGCCAGCAGTTTTAATTGGGGGGACACTGAAGCTTTCTTT.